This T cell receptor beta chain came from a study of beta chain features in type 1 diabetes. CDR3 size: 13 residues. From germline, CDR1 is MNHEY and CDR2 SVGAGI. Trimming left V 2 bases short and J 0 bases short, with 4 bases between. As concerns this clone: What it binds is not known.

Expressed TCRB transcripts were sequenced because the entire RNA isolate underwent reverse transcription. The protocol was immunoSEQ multiplex PCR, while the TCRdb copy is restricted to in-frame clones and leaves out a portion. Here the sample spans more than 200,000 clones, approximately 16% being singletons. Study conclusions and caveats: In cDNA sequencing, cells with high TCR expression could be over-represented. Moderate but significant shortening of TCRB CDR3s was recorded in all four CD4+ subsets from Type 1 diabetes patients.

The V call is TRBV6-5, the J call TRBJ1-2; no reliable D call. The sequencing sample was made of naive CD4+ T cells from blood. The receptor was isolated from a man in his thirties or forties with type 1 diabetes. Here the CDR3 reads CASSYDTNYGYTF. The CDR3 region has the DNA TGTGCCAGCAGTTACGACACTAACTATGGCTACACCTTC.